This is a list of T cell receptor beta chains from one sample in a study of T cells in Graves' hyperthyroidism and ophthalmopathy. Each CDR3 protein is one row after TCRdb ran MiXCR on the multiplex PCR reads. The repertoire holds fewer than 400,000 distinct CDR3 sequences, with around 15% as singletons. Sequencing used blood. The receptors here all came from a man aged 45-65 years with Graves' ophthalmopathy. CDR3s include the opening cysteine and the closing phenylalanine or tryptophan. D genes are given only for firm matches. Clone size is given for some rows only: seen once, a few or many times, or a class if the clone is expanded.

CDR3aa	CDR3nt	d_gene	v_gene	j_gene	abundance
CASSQGGVAGTDTQYF	TGTGCCAGCAGCCAAGGAGGTGTAGCGGGAACAGATACGCAGTATTTT	TRBD2	TRBV3-1	TRBJ2-3	many
CASSEVYTEAFF	TGTGCCAGCAGCGAGGTGTACACTGAAGCTTTCTTT	-	TRBV7-9	TRBJ1-1	many
CSVGTRGDTQYF	TGCAGCGTTGGAACACGCGGAGATACGCAGTATTTT	-	TRBV29-1	TRBJ2-3	many
CRGRRDQPQHF	TGCAGGGGGAGGCGAGATCAGCCCCAGCATTTT	-	TRBV29-1	TRBJ1-5	few
CASSLATANTEAFF	TGCGCCAGCAGCTTGGCCACAGCCAACACTGAAGCTTTCTTT	-	TRBV5-1	TRBJ1-1	many
CASRRDTYEQYF	TGTGCCAGCAGAAGGGACACCTACGAGCAGTACTTC	-	TRBV12-3/TRBV12-4	TRBJ2-7	many
CASRPGLASEQFF	TGTGCCAGCAGACCGGGACTAGCGAGTGAGCAGTTCTTC	TRBD2	TRBV27	TRBJ2-1	-
CASSQGTLNEKLFF	TGTGCCAGCAGTCAAGGGACGCTCAATGAAAAACTGTTTTTT	-	TRBV28	TRBJ1-4	few
CASNSHSYTDTEAFF	TGTGCCAGCAATTCCCATTCGTACACCGACACTGAAGCTTTCTTT	-	TRBV28	TRBJ1-1	-
CASSLDVSSGEVGYGYTF	TGCGCCAGCAGCTTGGACGTATCATCGGGGGAGGTCGGCTATGGCTACACCTTC	-	TRBV5-1	TRBJ1-2	-
CASSSKVAEAFF	TGTGCCAGCAGTTCAAAGGTGGCTGAAGCTTTCTTT	-	TRBV28	TRBJ1-1	many
CASRPLRELGEQFF	TGTGCCAGCAGACCTTTGCGGGAGCTCGGTGAGCAGTTCTTC	TRBD2	TRBV7-8	TRBJ2-1	many
CASSLGTSGRYF	TGTGCCAGCAGTTTGGGGACCTCCGGCAGGTACTTC	-	TRBV28	TRBJ2-7	-
CSAREARTYEQYF	TGCAGTGCTAGAGAGGCCAGAACCTACGAGCAGTACTTC	-	TRBV20-1	TRBJ2-7	-
CASRGQGHTEAFF	TGTGCCAGCAGAGGACAGGGACACACTGAAGCTTTCTTT	TRBD1	TRBV6-1	TRBJ1-1	few
CSARGLSPVVADTQYF	TGCAGTGCTAGGGGACTCAGTCCGGTCGTGGCAGATACGCAGTATTTT	-	TRBV20-1	TRBJ2-3	many
CSASKRGADTQYF	TGCAGTGCTAGCAAAAGGGGAGCAGATACGCAGTATTTT	-	TRBV20-1	TRBJ2-3	many
CASNDGLAGVNEQFF	TGTGCCAGCAACGATGGGCTAGCGGGAGTTAATGAGCAGTTCTTC	TRBD2	TRBV13	TRBJ2-1	many
CASRAGVPGMLETQYF	TGTGCCAGCAGGGCAGGGGTACCGGGTATGTTAGAGACCCAGTACTTC	-	TRBV11-2	TRBJ2-5	many
CATSRDRGQGTLWGNEQFF	TGTGCCACCAGCAGAGATCGTGGACAGGGGACTTTATGGGGGAATGAGCAGTTCTTC	TRBD1	TRBV15	TRBJ2-1	-
CASSVGFCGYTF	TGTGCCAGTAGTGTCGGATTCTGTGGCTACACCTTC	-	TRBV19	TRBJ1-2	-
CASSETGAYTQETQYF	TGTGCCAGCAGTGAGACAGGGGCGTACACCCAAGAGACCCAGTACTTC	TRBD1	TRBV6-1	TRBJ2-5	many
CASSYSFGGLAGGNEQFF	TGTGCCAGCAGTTACTCATTCGGGGGATTAGCGGGAGGCAATGAGCAGTTCTTC	TRBD2	TRBV6-6	TRBJ2-1	many
CASSPAGTISEQFF	TGTGCCAGCAGTCCCGCCGGGACTATTAGTGAGCAGTTCTTC	TRBD2	TRBV2	TRBJ2-1	-
CASRWDASQTGLYF	TGTGCCAGTAGGTGGGACGCCTCTCAGACAGGGTTGTACTTC	TRBD1	TRBV19	TRBJ2-5	few
CASSSGGSGRYEQYF	TGTGCCAGCAGCTCAGGAGGGAGCGGGAGGTACGAGCAGTACTTC	TRBD2	TRBV7-9	TRBJ2-7	many
CASGALRQGLHEQYF	TGTGCCAGCGGTGCCCTGCGACAGGGTCTACATGAGCAGTACTTC	TRBD1	TRBV11-2	TRBJ2-7	-
CASSTAESSYNEQFF	TGTGCCAGCAGTACAGCGGAAAGCTCCTACAATGAGCAGTTCTTC	-	TRBV12-3/TRBV12-4	TRBJ2-1	many
CASSYLGTGAYNEQFF	TGTGCCAGCAGTTACCTCGGGACAGGTGCCTACAATGAGCAGTTCTTC	TRBD1	TRBV6-2/TRBV6-3	TRBJ2-1	many
CAISESGNNQPQHF	TGTGCCATCAGTGAGTCGGGCAACAATCAGCCCCAGCATTTT	-	TRBV10-3	TRBJ1-5	-
CATSAWTGNTGELFF	TGTGCCACCAGTGCCTGGACTGGAAACACCGGGGAGCTGTTTTTT	-	TRBV24-1	TRBJ2-2	few
CAWSVLSTRYEQYF	TGTGCCTGGAGTGTCCTCTCAACCCGCTACGAGCAGTACTTC	-	TRBV30	TRBJ2-7	many
CASSPGTSGRPDTQYF	TGTGCCAGCAGCCCAGGGACTAGCGGGAGACCAGATACGCAGTATTTT	TRBD2	TRBV5-4	TRBJ2-3	many
CASSLDVKGLAGGWNEQFF	TGTGCCAGCAGCTTAGACGTTAAAGGACTAGCGGGAGGCTGGAATGAGCAGTTCTTC	TRBD2	TRBV11-3	TRBJ2-1	few
CASRLALGAGGEQYF	TGTGCCAGCAGGTTAGCGTTGGGTGCTGGTGGAGAGCAGTACTTC	-	TRBV12-3/TRBV12-4	TRBJ2-7	-
CASTLNRAPSEAFF	TGTGCCAGCACCCTAAACAGGGCCCCAAGTGAAGCTTTCTTT	-	TRBV6-2/TRBV6-3	TRBJ1-1	-
CASSLAGLAVYEQYF	TGTGCCAGCAGCTTAGCGGGACTAGCGGTATACGAGCAGTACTTC	TRBD2	TRBV7-9	TRBJ2-7	many
CAISVVAGSNIQYF	TGTGCCATCAGTGTAGTAGCGGGGAGTAACATTCAGTACTTC	TRBD2	TRBV10-3	TRBJ2-4	-
CAGSFEFLPGVSHVAFF	TGTGCCGGCAGTTTCGAATTCCTTCCGGGGGTGTCGCACGTGGCTTTCTTT	-	TRBV27	TRBJ1-1	-
CASSYSPAGRTDTQYF	TGTGCCAGCAGTTACTCGCCGGCGGGCCGCACAGATACGCAGTATTTT	-	TRBV6-2/TRBV6-3	TRBJ2-3	-
CASGFGQGFNTGELFF	TGTGCCAGCGGATTCGGCCAGGGATTTAACACCGGGGAGCTGTTTTTT	-	TRBV2	TRBJ2-2	few
CASSPGLAATDTQYF	TGTGCCAGCAGCCCGGGACTAGCGGCGACAGATACGCAGTATTTT	TRBD2	TRBV13	TRBJ2-3	-
CASSYFGSTDTQYF	TGTGCCAGCAGTTACTTCGGGAGTACAGATACGCAGTATTTT	-	TRBV6-5	TRBJ2-3	few
CASSAEGTQGHYRKENQPQHF	TGTGCCAGCAGCGCCGAGGGTACTCAGGGGCATTATCGGAAAGAAAATCAGCCCCAGCATTTT	-	TRBV9	TRBJ1-5	-
CAWSSGQYQPQHF	TGTGCCTGGAGTAGTGGGCAGTATCAGCCCCAGCATTTT	-	TRBV30	TRBJ1-5	many
CATSKTRQALYGYTF	TGTGCCACCAGCAAAACCCGACAGGCCCTCTATGGCTACACCTTC	-	TRBV15	TRBJ1-2	-
CASSEPGLAGNNEQFF	TGTGCCAGCAGCGAGCCGGGACTAGCGGGAAATAATGAGCAGTTCTTC	TRBD2	TRBV16	TRBJ2-1	-
CASSSETSGASYEQYF	TGTGCCAGCAGTTCAGAGACTAGCGGGGCCTCCTACGAGCAGTACTTC	TRBD2	TRBV6-2/TRBV6-3	TRBJ2-7	few
CASSLLPTGGYEQYF	TGCGCCAGCAGCTTGTTGCCTACAGGGGGCTACGAGCAGTACTTC	TRBD1	TRBV5-1	TRBJ2-7	-
CASTGGVRETQYF	TGTGCCAGCACGGGCGGGGTGCGGGAGACCCAGTACTTC	-	TRBV6-1	TRBJ2-5	many